This entry lists 20 T cell receptor beta chains sequenced from one sample in a study of T cell changes during pregnancy in multiple sclerosis. Produced via immunoSEQ multiplex PCR; TCRdb's table is partial and in-frame only. Among about 60,000 clones, about 90% were seen once, and the ten largest hold around 0.8%. Sequenced here: CD4+ T cells from peripheral blood mononuclear cells, sampled in the first trimester of pregnancy. Receptors were obtained from a female donor with multiple sclerosis, enrolled in a pregnancy study.

The chain carries TRBV19 and TRBJ2-7; 7 nucleotides align to TRBD1. Trimming at V came to 7 bases and at J to 0 bases, leaving 12 bases not matched to a gene. In germline, CDR1 is LNHDA, CDR2 SQIVND (reference sequence). The CDR3 spans 16 residues. CDR3 amino acids: CASTPSWTGTSYEQYF. Here the CDR3 DNA reads TGTGCCAGTACCCCGTCCTGGACAGGCACCTCCTACGAGCAGTACTTC.

The rearrangement uses TRBV6-6 and TRBJ1-6, with 7 bases lining up with TRBD1. This CDR3 has 14 amino acids. With 7 bases clipped from V and 9 bases from J, the junction kept 9 bases outside the gene matches. Germline loops: CDR1 MNHNY, CDR2 SVGAGI (reference sequence). The CDR3 DNA follows: TGTGCCAGCACCTCTGAGGGGGCGGGTTCACCCCTCCACTTT. Translated, it gives CASTSEGAGSPLHF.

This clone has only one observation. This rearrangement joins TRBV5-4 to TRBJ2-3, with 11 nucleotides matching TRBD2. Trimming removed 4 bases from V and 2 bases from J; junction bases left unmatched: 6. This CDR3 has 16 amino acids. The germline gives CDR1 SGHNT, CDR2 YYREEE (reference sequence). The CDR3 loop is CASSPSSGGNTDTQYF. As DNA, the CDR3 is TGTGCCAGCAGCCCCTCTAGCGGGGGGAACACAGATACGCAGTATTTT.

The chain carries TRBV7-2 and TRBJ2-3, with 16 positions matching TRBD2. The CDR3 spans 17 residues. Looked up from germline, CDR1 is SGHTA and CDR2 is FQGNSA. Trimming removed 5 bases from V and 10 bases from J; junction bases left unmatched: 12. In DNA, the CDR3 is TGTGCCAGCAGCCCTATGGGGACTAGCGGGGGGGCAGGGGCGCAGTATTTT. Translation: CASSPMGTSGGAGAQYF.

V and J are TRBV4-2 and TRBJ2-7, with 9 positions matching TRBD2. Germline V gene lookup returns CDR1 LGHNA and CDR2 YNFKEQ. With 3 bases clipped from V and 0 bases from J, the junction kept 6 bases outside the gene matches. CDR3 length: 16 residues. CDR3 residues: CASSQSGSGGSYEQYF. The CDR3, as DNA: TGTGCCAGCAGCCAGTCCGGTAGCGGGGGCTCCTACGAGCAGTACTTC.

This rearrangement joins TRBV19 to TRBJ1-1; 7 bases map to TRBD1. This CDR3 is built from 15 residues. Germline trimming cut 6 bases from V and 0 bases from J; bases unmatched to any gene: 7. The germline V gene encodes CDR1 LNHDA and CDR2 SQIVND (reference sequence). In nucleotides, the CDR3 is TGTGCCAGTAGGACGGGACAGATCATGAACACTGAAGCTTTCTTT. Its translation is CASRTGQIMNTEAFF.

This clone was recorded only once. V usage is TRBV4-3 and J usage is TRBJ2-4, with D perhaps TRBD2 (7 bases). Germline CDR1 and CDR2: LGHNA and YSLEER. This CDR3 is 13 amino acids long. V was clipped by 5 bases and J by 10 bases, with 15 bases between them. CDR3 sequence: CASSVGEGGIQYF. CDR3 sequence (DNA): TGCGCCAGCAGCGTAGGGGAGGGGGGTATTCAGTACTTC.

This clone came up once. The chain uses TRBV6-6 and TRBJ2-3; 10 bases line up with TRBD2. The germline gives CDR1 MNHNY, CDR2 SVGAGI (reference sequence). The CDR3 totals 16 residues. The ends lost 5 bases at V and 6 bases at J; junction bases unmatched: 11. In DNA, the CDR3 is TGTGCCAGCAGTCCCCCCAGCGGGGGGGTTAACGATACGCAGTATTTT. It translates to CASSPPSGGVNDTQYF.

The chain joins TRBV7-3 to TRBJ1-5; D gene unclear. Germline lookup yields CDR1 SGHTA and CDR2 FQGTGA. CDR3 length: 14 residues. The V gene lost 2 bases and the J gene lost 5 bases, with 10 bases spanning the gap. CDR3 nucleotide sequence: TGTGCCAGCAGCTTAGGAGGATTTGATCAGCCCCAGCATTTT. Its translation is CASSLGGFDQPQHF.

This clone was picked up one time. The chain joins TRBV2 to TRBJ2-3; D may be TRBD2 (6 bases). Per germline, CDR1 SNHLY and CDR2 FYNNEI. Trimming left V 8 bases short and J 1 base short, with 13 bases between. There are 14 residues in the CDR3. CDR3 sequence: CASGEASGTDTQYF. The CDR3, as DNA: TGTGCCAGCGGGGAGGCTAGCGGCACAGATACGCAGTATTTT.

The rearrangement uses TRBV19 and TRBJ1-3, with TRBD1 identical over 10 bases. This CDR3 comprises 15 residues. J gave up 1 base and V 11 bases, and 8 bases lay outside the gene matches. Germline V gene sequence: CDR1 LNHDA, CDR2 SQIVND (reference sequence). CDR3 bases: TGTGCCTGCGGGGACAGGGGTATTTCTGGAAACACCATATATTTT. Its translation is CACGDRGISGNTIYF.

This chain uses TRBV19 with TRBJ2-1; 7 bases are a match to TRBD1. CDR3 length equals 13 residues. The germline V gene has CDR1 LNHDA and CDR2 SQIVND (reference sequence). Unmatched junction bases numbered 2, after V lost 5 bases and J lost 4 bases. Here the CDR3 reads CASSYRGYNEQFF. In DNA form, the CDR3 reads TGTGCCAGTAGTTACAGGGGATACAATGAGCAGTTCTTC.

This CDR3 is CASSPRSPGQGNNEQFF. The DNA for the CDR3 is TGTGCCAGCTCACCGAGGTCGCCGGGACAGGGGAACAATGAGCAGTTCTTC. The rearrangement joins TRBV18 to TRBJ2-1, with 10 bases lining up with TRBD1. This CDR3 comprises 17 residues. In germline, CDR1 is KGHSH, CDR2 LQKENI. Unmatched junction bases numbered 10, after V lost 3 bases and J lost 5 bases. Based on the CDR3 plus reference TRBV18 and TRBJ2-1, the full variable domain is NAGVMQNPRHLVRRRGQEARLRCSPMKGHSHVYWYRQLPEEGLKFMVYLQKENIIDESGMPKERFSAEFPKEGPSILRIQQVVRGDSAAYFCASSPRSPGQGNNEQFFGPGTRLTVL.

CDR3 amino acids: CASSLAAGAGTDTQYF. In DNA, the CDR3 is TGTGCCAGCAGCTTGGCCGCGGGGGCAGGGACAGATACGCAGTATTTT. The gene calls are TRBV5-4 and TRBJ2-3, with a possible D match to TRBD2 (7 bases). V gave up 0 bases and J gave up 3 bases, with 14 bases separating them. The CDR3 contains 16 residues. Germline loops: CDR1 SGHNT, CDR2 YYREEE (reference sequence).

The chain employs TRBV30 and TRBJ1-1; TRBD1 agrees at 7 bases. This CDR3 region has 13 residues. V trimming: 1 base; J trimming: 3 bases; junction bases outside the gene matches: 2. Germline CDR1 reads GTSNPN; CDR2 reads SVGIG (reference sequence). CDR3 nucleotides: TGTGCCTGGAGTGCGACAGGGTACACTGAAGCTTTCTTT. Protein product: CAWSATGYTEAFF.

The chain couples TRBV16 to TRBJ1-1, with 7 bases aligning to TRBD1. Germline V gene sequence: CDR1 KGHSY, CDR2 FQNENV. Trimming at V came to 4 bases and at J to 1 base, leaving 3 bases not matched to a gene. The CDR3 sequence is 14 residues long. CDR3 loop: CASSLRDRNTEAFF. The CDR3 coding sequence is TGTGCCAGCAGCCTTCGGGACAGGAACACTGAAGCTTTCTTT.

The V gene is TRBV9, the J gene TRBJ1-1; 8 bases align to TRBD1. Per germline, CDR1 SGDLS and CDR2 YYNGEE. This CDR3 comprises 16 residues. The junction had 7 bases not matched to a gene; V was cut back by 3 bases and J by 0 bases. CDR3 sequence: CASSAWTGSMNTEAFF. DNA for the CDR3: TGTGCCAGCAGCGCATGGACAGGGTCAATGAACACTGAAGCTTTCTTT. The full variable domain, rest sourced from reference TRBV9 and TRBJ1-1, is DSGVTQTPKHLITATGQRVTLRCSPRSGDLSVYWYQQSLDQGLQFLIQYYNGEERAKGNILERFSAQQFPDLHSELNLSSLELGDSALYFCASSAWTGSMNTEAFFGQGTRLTVV.

This sequence joins TRBV20-1 and TRBJ2-1, with D possibly matching TRBD1 (7 bases). CDR1 is DFQATT, CDR2 SNEGSKA, per germline (reference sequence). V was shortened by 5 bases and J by 9 bases, with 11 bases between the two germline ends. The CDR3 is 11 amino acids. CDR3 nucleotide sequence: TGCAGTGCTTCTCAGGGGGGTGAGCAGTTCTTC. This encodes CSASQGGEQFF.

The chain uses TRBV9 and TRBJ2-2, with 7 nucleotides matching TRBD1. Germline assignment: CDR1 SGDLS and CDR2 YYNGEE. Unmatched junction bases numbered 10, after V lost 4 bases and J lost 4 bases. CDR3 length: 16 amino acids. DNA for the CDR3: TGTGCCAGCAGCCCTACTACAGGACAGGCCACCGGGGAGCTGTTTTTT. It codes for CASSPTTGQATGELFF.

This chain uses TRBV25-1 with TRBJ1-2; 8 bases are shared with TRBD1. J lost 8 bases, V lost 7 bases, and 6 bases had no gene match. Per the germline V gene, CDR1 is MGHDK and CDR2 is SYGVNS. This CDR3 has 12 residues. CDR3 amino acids: CASTAGGSGYTF. The CDR3 DNA sequence: TGTGCCAGCACAGCAGGGGGCTCGGGCTACACCTTC.